The clone carrying this T cell receptor (beta chain) occurred once. What it binds is unknown. Germline V gene data show CDR1 as MNHEY and CDR2 as SVGAGI. Deletions cut 0 bases from V and 8 bases from J, with 11 bases between. This CDR3 region has 15 residues. Only in-frame clones appear in the TCRdb table, and some are missing; sequencing was by immunoSEQ multiplex PCR. The sample yields about 24,000 clones, about four fifths seen once. The data stem from a study of OX40 agonist ivuxolimab in advanced cancers. Study at large: Intravenous ivuxolimab at 0.01 to 10 mg/kg was given to patients every 2 weeks. One hepatocellular carcinoma and a couple of cutaneous melanoma patients partially responded. Whole-study findings and limits: Still undetermined is the antigen specificity of the expanded peripheral T cells. At doses 0.1 to 3.0 mg/kg, CD4+ and CD8+ clones expanded.

The sequencing used CD4+ or CD8+ T cells sorted from blood, collected in a trial of the OX40 agonist ivuxolimab. The chain employs TRBV6-5 and TRBJ1-6; TRBD1 is a possible D gene (6 bases). The sequence came from an adult with an advanced solid tumor such as melanoma, head and neck, liver or kidney cancer. CDR3: CASSYSTGRYSPLHF. The CDR3 DNA reads TGTGCCAGCAGTTACTCGACAGGCCGTTATTCACCCCTCCACTTT.